The next 9 T cell receptor beta chains were all read from a single sample in a study of cytomegalovirus exposure and HLA in healthy donors. Amplification used 60 Vbeta primers and 13 Jbeta primers. Only in-frame clones appear in the TCRdb table, and some are missing; sequencing was by immunoSEQ multiplex PCR. Here the sample spans about 140,000 clones, around 80% being singletons. Material for sequencing was PBMCs. These receptors were taken from a man aged 18 to 35 in good health and CMV-seropositive.

This clone came up a few times. The V gene is TRBV13, the J gene TRBJ2-5, with 10 positions matching TRBD2. V was clipped by 4 bases and J by 5 bases; unmatched bases: 4. The germline V gene has CDR1 PRHDT and CDR2 FYEKMQ (reference sequence). The CDR3 is 14 amino acids. The CDR3 protein is CASSSLAGTETQYF. The CDR3 DNA sequence: TGTGCCAGCAGCTCACTAGCGGGAACCGAGACCCAGTACTTC. The whole variable domain, filled in from reference TRBV13 and TRBJ2-5, reads AAGVIQSPRHLIKEKRETATLKCYPIPRHDTVYWYQQGPGQDPQFLISFYEKMQSDKGSIPDRFSAQQFSDYHSELNMSSLELGDSALYFCASSSLAGTETQYFGPGTRLLVL.

The chain recombines TRBV27 with TRBJ2-4; 9 nucleotides agree with TRBD1. The CDR3 extends over 15 amino acids. The V gene's germline CDR1 is MNHEY and CDR2 SMNVEV (reference sequence). The V gene end was trimmed by 5 bases and the J gene end by 9 bases; junction bases not matched to a gene: 11. The CDR3 DNA is TGTGCCAGCAGTCCCCTAACAGGGGGCGCAACCATTCAGTACTTC. Translation: CASSPLTGGATIQYF.

This clone has a handful of counts. The V call is TRBV6-5, the J call TRBJ2-2, with D perhaps TRBD1 (6 bases). From germline, CDR1 is MNHEY and CDR2 SVGAGI. Deletions cut 5 bases from V and 8 bases from J, with 12 bases between. This CDR3 has 13 residues. The CDR3 DNA follows: TGTGCCAGCAGTACAGGGTGGGGGGGGGAGCTGTTTTTT. It codes for CASSTGWGGELFF.

This clone has only one observation. The chain joins TRBV28 to TRBJ1-4; 7 positions match TRBD1. The CDR3 is 16 residues long. The V segment lost 5 bases and the J segment 6 bases; nucleotides outside the gene matches: 12. Germline lookup yields CDR1 MDHEN and CDR2 SYDVKM. The CDR3 region has the DNA TGTGCCAGCAGTCCGCAGAAGACAGGGTTGGATGAAAAACTGTTTTTT. Amino acids: CASSPQKTGLDEKLFF.

CDR3 bases: TGCGCCAGCCGGGACAACTACGAGCAGTACTTC. It yields the protein CASRDNYEQYF. J is TRBJ2-7 and V is TRBV5-1; perhaps TRBD1 as D (6 bases). Germline CDR1 and CDR2: SGHRS and YFSETQ. The CDR3 is 11 amino acids. Trimming removed 7 bases at V and 3 bases at J, with 8 bases between.

A few counts support this clone. The chain is built from TRBV6-6 and TRBJ2-3; 10 positions match TRBD1. V lost 6 bases, J lost 4 bases, and 7 bases stayed unmatched. CDR1 and CDR2 from the germline V gene are MNHNY and SVGAGI (reference sequence). This CDR3 region has 15 residues. DNA for the CDR3: TGTGCCAGCAGGCCACCGACAGGGGGCGCAGATACGCAGTATTTT. Protein sequence: CASRPPTGGADTQYF.

This clone came up once. In nucleotides, the CDR3 is TGTGCCAGCAGCAGCGGGGAGGAGTATAATGAAAAACTGTTTTTT. Protein: CASSSGEEYNEKLFF. This sequence joins TRBV9 and TRBJ1-4; no clear D gene. This CDR3 has 15 residues. CDR1 and CDR2 (germline): SGDLS, YYNGEE. Trimming pared 4 bases from V and 4 bases from J, leaving 14 bases between. Full variable domain (missing parts from reference TRBV9 and TRBJ1-4): DSGVTQTPKHLITATGQRVTLRCSPRSGDLSVYWYQQSLDQGLQFLIQYYNGEERAKGNILERFSAQQFPDLHSELNLSSLELGDSALYFCASSSGEEYNEKLFFGSGTQLSVL.

The rearrangement links TRBV5-1 to TRBJ2-5; a weak D match, TRBD2 (6 bases). The germline V gene has CDR1 SGHRS and CDR2 YFSETQ. The CDR3 is 14 residues long. The V end lost 4 bases, the J end lost 5 bases, and 15 bases lay between the germline ends. The CDR3 nucleotides read TGCGCCAGCAGCCCGAGGGACTCGGGGGAGACCCAGTACTTC. Translated: CASSPRDSGETQYF.

The V and J genes are TRBV27 and TRBJ2-5, with 7 positions matching TRBD2. This CDR3 spans 15 amino acids. V trimming: 1 base; J trimming: 1 base; junction bases outside the gene matches: 3. Germline CDR1 is MNHEY and CDR2 is SMNVEV (reference sequence). DNA of the CDR3: TGTGCCAGCAGTTTATTGGGGGGGGGCCAAGAGACCCAGTACTTC. This gives the protein CASSLLGGGQETQYF.